Listed below are T cell receptor beta chains from one sample, sequenced in a study of response to subunit inactivated influenza vaccine. TCRdb recomputed calls from the RT-PCR reads with MiXCR, one row per CDR3 protein. There are 150,000 or so distinct CDR3 sequences in the sample; roughly 10% occur only once, and 35% to 40% lies in the top ten. The sample was CD8+ T cells sorted from PBMCs, taken less than 30 months after vaccination. The receptors come from a man between 45 and 75 years old who received an inactivated influenza vaccine. Each CDR3 is given with its conserved first and last residue. A D gene is named only where the DNA matches it firmly. The size of a clone is reported for some rows only, either as once, few or many, or as a class for expanded clones.

cdr3_aa cdr3_nt v_call clone_size cdr3_length d_call j_call
CAWNHGSGGAGDTQYF TGTGCCTGGAACCACGGTAGCGGGGGGGCTGGAGATACGCAGTATTTT TRBV30 few 16 TRBD2 TRBJ2-3
CASRANSGGPYNEQFF TGTGCCAGCAGGGCCAATAGCGGGGGGCCCTACAATGAGCAGTTCTTC TRBV7-9 few 16 TRBD2 TRBJ2-1
CASSPLAGPYEQYF TGTGCCAGCAGTCCTTTAGCGGGACCCTACGAGCAGTACTTC TRBV12-3/TRBV12-4 many 14 TRBD2 TRBJ2-7
CAISGKENSYEQYF TGTGCCATCAGTGGAAAGGAAAATTCCTACGAGCAGTACTTC TRBV10-3 . 14 . TRBJ2-7
CASSAHDRAMAYEQYF TGTGCCAGCAGTGCCCACGACAGGGCGATGGCCTACGAGCAGTACTTC TRBV28 . 16 TRBD1 TRBJ2-7
CASSLVGDENTDTQYF TGTGCCAGCAGCTTAGTAGGGGACGAAAACACAGATACGCAGTATTTT TRBV7-6 many 16 . TRBJ2-3
CASSVWRSDTQYF TGTGCCAGCAGCGTATGGAGGTCAGATACGCAGTATTTT TRBV9 . 13 . TRBJ2-3
CASSLPVTDTQYF TGTGCCAGCAGTTTACCCGTCACAGATACGCAGTATTTT TRBV28 . 13 . TRBJ2-3
CAISETTGPGELFF TGTGCCATCAGTGAGACGACAGGGCCCGGGGAGCTGTTTTTT TRBV10-3 few 14 TRBD1 TRBJ2-2
CASSPRTGVLSGANVLTF TGTGCCAGCAGTCCTAGGACAGGGGTCTTATCTGGGGCCAACGTCCTGACTTTC TRBV27 . 18 TRBD1 TRBJ2-6
CASSISKREKYNEQFF TGTGCCAGCAGCATATCAAAGCGGGAAAAGTACAATGAGCAGTTCTTC TRBV27 . 16 TRBD2 TRBJ2-1
CASSWTSGRETETQYF TGTGCCAGCAGCTGGACTAGCGGGAGAGAGACAGAGACCCAGTACTTC TRBV11-2 . 16 TRBD2 TRBJ2-5
CASSYSTTLRVHNEQFF TGTGCCAGCAGTTACTCGACGACCCTCAGGGTTCACAATGAGCAGTTCTTC TRBV6-5 . 17 . TRBJ2-1
CASSGDSYEQYF TGTGCCAGCAGCGGGGACAGCTACGAGCAGTACTTC TRBV7-9 many 12 TRBD1 TRBJ2-7
CASSARDQNTEAFF TGTGCCAGCAGCGCCCGGGACCAGAACACTGAAGCTTTCTTT TRBV9 few 14 . TRBJ1-1
CASRPISPYNEQFF TGTGCCAGCCGACCCATTTCTCCCTACAATGAGCAGTTCTTC TRBV12-3/TRBV12-4 many 14 . TRBJ2-1
CASTEGVYEQYF TGTGCCAGCACCGAGGGAGTCTACGAGCAGTACTTC TRBV11-2 . 12 . TRBJ2-7
CASSFSGQGAESPLHF TGTGCCAGCAGTTTCTCCGGACAGGGGGCAGAGTCACCCCTCCACTTT TRBV27 . 16 TRBD1 TRBJ1-6
CASSTAGRNTIYF TGTGCCAGCAGTACGGCCGGAAGAAACACCATATATTTT TRBV12-3/TRBV12-4 few 13 . TRBJ1-3
CASSWNSGTGTIGGYTF TGCGCCAGCAGCTGGAATTCCGGGACAGGGACTATCGGGGGCTACACCTTC TRBV4-1 few 17 TRBD1 TRBJ1-2
CASSLLGTGGPSEQFF TGTGCCAGCAGTTTATTGGGGACAGGGGGACCTAGTGAGCAGTTCTTC TRBV27 few 16 TRBD1 TRBJ2-1
CASSDSGSTGELFF TGTGCCAGCAGTGATAGCGGGAGCACCGGGGAGCTGTTTTTT TRBV12-3/TRBV12-4 many 14 TRBD2 TRBJ2-2
CASSGSAYGYTF TGTGCCAGCAGCGGCTCCGCCTATGGCTACACCTTC TRBV9 few 12 . TRBJ1-2
CASSFGRVAGGHEQFF TGTGCCAGCAGTTTCGGCAGAGTAGCGGGAGGCCATGAGCAGTTCTTC TRBV27 few 16 TRBD2 TRBJ2-1
CSASYGYEQYF TGCAGTGCTAGTTACGGGTACGAGCAGTACTTC TRBV20-1 . 11 . TRBJ2-7
CASSSGTGKYEQYF TGTGCCAGCAGCTCCGGGACAGGGAAATACGAGCAGTACTTC TRBV7-2 few 14 TRBD1 TRBJ2-7
CASSSSGSPVNEQFF TGTGCCAGTAGTAGTAGCGGGAGTCCCGTCAATGAGCAGTTCTTC TRBV19 . 15 TRBD2 TRBJ2-1
CASSSLAGSPDTQYF TGTGCCAGCAGCTCCTTAGCGGGAAGTCCAGATACGCAGTATTTT TRBV7-2 many 15 TRBD2 TRBJ2-3
CASSQGDIYEQYF TGTGCCAGCAGCCAAGGGGACATCTACGAGCAGTACTTC TRBV3-1 few 13 . TRBJ2-7
CASSARDGNQPQHF TGTGCCAGCAGCGCCCGGGACGGTAATCAGCCCCAGCATTTT TRBV2 once 14 . TRBJ1-5
CASSLTRGAINEQFF TGCGCCAGCAGCCTGACTCGGGGGGCGATTAATGAGCAGTTCTTC TRBV4-1 . 15 . TRBJ2-1
CASSLGGTGNYNSPLHF TGTGCCAGCAGCTTAGGCGGTACAGGGAACTATAATTCACCCCTCCACTTT TRBV7-3 . 17 . TRBJ1-6
CASGPGIISTDTQYF TGTGCCAGCGGCCCCGGGATCATCTCCACAGATACGCAGTATTTT TRBV5-5 . 15 . TRBJ2-3
CASSSTGVNEQFF TGTGCCAGCAGCTCTACAGGGGTGAATGAGCAGTTCTTC TRBV7-2 many 13 TRBD1 TRBJ2-1
CASSYDTSGYEQYF TGTGCCAGCAGTTACGACACTAGCGGCTACGAGCAGTACTTC TRBV6-5 many 14 TRBD2 TRBJ2-7
CASSEWGPVETQYF TGTGCCAGCAGTGAGTGGGGTCCAGTTGAGACCCAGTACTTC TRBV2 . 14 . TRBJ2-5
CAISESTRGAYEQYF TGTGCCATCAGTGAGTCGACTAGGGGGGCCTACGAGCAGTACTTC TRBV10-3 many 15 . TRBJ2-7